This record covers a single T cell receptor beta chain. CDR1 is MGHDK and CDR2 is SYGVNS in the germline V gene. Trimming pared 5 bases from V and 4 bases from J, leaving 8 bases between. The CDR3 is 13 residues long. Each recovered donor of Cohort 3 presented with two negative PCRs, clearance, or symptom resolution. This record comes from a study of blood T cell repertoires in COVID-19. Per the authors' pipeline: Cell counts per sample came from amplifying reference gene primers. Data came from immunoSEQ multiplex PCR; TCRdb stores just in-frame clones and leaves some out. The D gene and trimming were derived from the DNA, and the V and J assignments and clone size from that table. The repertoire holds 280,000 or so clones, with about 85% as singletons.

The sequence was obtained from a woman aged 45 to 65 who had recovered from COVID-19. V usage is TRBV25-1 and J usage is TRBJ2-2; unclear D gene. Sequencing was done on a sample of PBMCs or T cells enriched from blood (not recorded which). CDR3 amino acids: CASSSQVTGELFF. In DNA form, the CDR3 reads TGTGCCAGCAGTTCCCAGGTCACCGGGGAGCTGTTTTTT.